Described below is a single T cell receptor beta chain sequence and its context. What it binds is not known. The sample comes from a study of PD-1 blockade in classical Hodgkin lymphoma. Losses at the gene ends were 3 bases for V and 5 bases for J; bases not matched to a gene: 19. Germline CDR1 reads MNHNS; CDR2 reads SASEGT. CDR3 size: 18 residues. Each patient experienced a relapse that followed autologous stem cell transplantation, and brentuximab vedotin exposure varied. TCRdb keeps only in-frame clones here, not all; method: immunoSEQ multiplex PCR. The repertoire holds almost 100,000 clones, 80% to 95% seen once, with about 2.5% in the top ten. Study-wide results and caveats: Factors driving the repertoire differences, possibly disease activity or prior therapy, remain undefined.

The sample was peripheral blood mononuclear cells (PBMCs), taken at baseline. V usage is TRBV6-1 and J usage is TRBJ2-7; the match to TRBD2 covers 7 bases. The TCR sequence derives from a human donor with classical Hodgkin lymphoma. The CDR3 region is CASSDTLLSSGRFDEQYF. The CDR3 DNA is TGTGCCAGCAGTGACACCCTACTTTCTAGCGGTAGATTTGACGAGCAGTACTTC.